This T cell receptor (beta chain) was documented in a study of T cell responses to AZD1222 COVID-19 vaccine. Study results and limitations: Repertoire sampling happened only post peak T cell response. Baseline antibody screening turned up just five to seven seropositive AZD1222 recipients.

A note on this clone: Its antigen remains unidentified.

Germline lookup yields CDR1 SGHNT and CDR2 YYREEE (reference sequence). This CDR3 spans 14 amino acids. Trimming removed 0 bases from V and 4 bases from J, with 9 bases in between. Some clones are missing from TCRdb's copy, which holds only in-frame ones; the method was immunoSEQ multiplex PCR. The table includes tens of thousands of clones, approximately 85% detected once. The sequencing used peripheral blood, collected on day 0 of AZD1222 vaccination. This TCR was sampled from an adult in good health. The rearrangement uses TRBV5-4 and TRBJ2-3; a weak D match, TRBD1 (6 bases). The CDR3 coding sequence is TGTGCCAGCAGCTTGGTGGGGGCATCAGATACGCAGTATTTT. Its translation is CASSLVGASDTQYF.